Sequencing of this T cell receptor (beta chain) was carried out in a study of blood T cell repertoires in COVID-19. The wider study: Italy, Spain and the United States were the sources of the convalescent and acute COVID-19 samples. In each case, the material was cDNA or gDNA derived from T cells, B-cell-depleted T cells, or PBMCs.

Germline CDR1 SGHTA, CDR2 FQGTGA. The CDR3 is 15 residues long. Unmatched junction bases numbered 4, after V lost 4 bases and J lost 4 bases. Per the authors' pipeline: Nucleated cell counts were estimated from reference gene primer amplification. Using immunoSEQ multiplex PCR, the repertoire was profiled, and TCRdb retains in-frame clones only, with some absent. V and J calls and clone size are as listed in that table; D and trimming were resolved from the DNA. The sample contains about 61,000 clones, around 87% of which appear only once. This rearrangement joins TRBV7-3 to TRBJ2-5, with 12 bases that match TRBD2. The sample taken for sequencing was peripheral blood. The receptor comes from a human donor in a cohort sampled during active COVID-19. The CDR3 DNA is TGTGCCAGCAGCTCATCTAGCGGGAGGGGAGAGACCCAGTACTTC. It yields the protein CASSSSSGRGETQYF.